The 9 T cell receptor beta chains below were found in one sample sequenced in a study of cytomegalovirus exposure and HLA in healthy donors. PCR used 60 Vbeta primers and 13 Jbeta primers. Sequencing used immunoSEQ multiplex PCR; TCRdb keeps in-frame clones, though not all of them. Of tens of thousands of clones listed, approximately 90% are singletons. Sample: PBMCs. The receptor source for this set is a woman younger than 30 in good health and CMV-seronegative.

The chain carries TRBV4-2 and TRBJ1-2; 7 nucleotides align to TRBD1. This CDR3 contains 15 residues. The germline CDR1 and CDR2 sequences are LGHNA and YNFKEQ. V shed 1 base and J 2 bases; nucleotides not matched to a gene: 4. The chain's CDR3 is CASSQGDRANYGYTF. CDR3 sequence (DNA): TGTGCCAGCAGCCAAGGTGACAGGGCAAACTATGGCTACACCTTC.

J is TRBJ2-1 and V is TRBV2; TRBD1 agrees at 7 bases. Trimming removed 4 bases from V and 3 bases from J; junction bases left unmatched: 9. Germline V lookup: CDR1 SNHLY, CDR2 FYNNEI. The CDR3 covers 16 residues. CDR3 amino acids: CASSGIGTAFYNEQFF. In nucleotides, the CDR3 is TGTGCCAGCAGTGGAATCGGGACAGCTTTCTACAATGAGCAGTTCTTC.

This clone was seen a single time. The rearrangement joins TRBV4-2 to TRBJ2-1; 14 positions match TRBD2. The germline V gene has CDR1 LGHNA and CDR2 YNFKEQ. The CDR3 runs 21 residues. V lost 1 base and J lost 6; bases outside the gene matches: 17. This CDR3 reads CASSQVAGPPGLAGVSNEQFF. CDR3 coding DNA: TGTGCCAGCAGCCAAGTCGCGGGGCCCCCGGGACTAGCGGGAGTCAGCAATGAGCAGTTCTTC.

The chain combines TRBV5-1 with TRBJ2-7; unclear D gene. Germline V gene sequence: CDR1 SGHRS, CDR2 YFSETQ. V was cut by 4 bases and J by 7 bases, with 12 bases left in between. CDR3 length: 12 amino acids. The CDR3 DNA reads TGCGCCAGCAGCCTAGACCGGCGGGAGCAGTACTTC. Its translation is CASSLDRREQYF. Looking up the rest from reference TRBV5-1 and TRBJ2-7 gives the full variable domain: KAGVTQTPRYLIKTRGQQVTLSCSPISGHRSVSWYQQTPGQGLQFLFEYFSETQRNKGNFPGRFSGRQFSNSRSEMNVSTLELGDSALYLCASSLDRREQYFGPGTRLTVT.

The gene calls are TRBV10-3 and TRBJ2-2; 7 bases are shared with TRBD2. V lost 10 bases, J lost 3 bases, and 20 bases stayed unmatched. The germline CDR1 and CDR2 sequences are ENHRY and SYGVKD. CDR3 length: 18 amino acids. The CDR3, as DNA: TGTGCCACCCGGGCGGGATCCTCAGCGGGACGTGACACCGGGGAGCTGTTTTTT. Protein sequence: CATRAGSSAGRDTGELFF.

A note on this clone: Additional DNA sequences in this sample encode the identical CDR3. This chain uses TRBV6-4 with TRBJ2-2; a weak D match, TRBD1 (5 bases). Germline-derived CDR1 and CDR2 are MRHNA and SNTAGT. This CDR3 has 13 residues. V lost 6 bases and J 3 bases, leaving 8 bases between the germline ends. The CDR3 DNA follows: TGTGCCAGCAGCGGCAGGGACACCGGGGAGCTGTTTTTT. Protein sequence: CASSGRDTGELFF.

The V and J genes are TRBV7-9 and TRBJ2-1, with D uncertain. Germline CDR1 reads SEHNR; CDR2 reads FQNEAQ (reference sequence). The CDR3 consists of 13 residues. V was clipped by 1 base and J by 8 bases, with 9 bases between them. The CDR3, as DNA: TGTGCCAGCAGCTTAGTTGCGAGCGATGAGCAGTTCTTC. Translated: CASSLVASDEQFF.

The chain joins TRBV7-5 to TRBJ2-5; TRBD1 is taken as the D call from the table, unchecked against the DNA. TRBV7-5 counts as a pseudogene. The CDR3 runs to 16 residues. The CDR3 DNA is TGTGCCAGAAGCTTAGATGGCAAACCATACCAAGAGACCCAGTACTTC. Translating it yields CARSLDGKPYQETQYF.

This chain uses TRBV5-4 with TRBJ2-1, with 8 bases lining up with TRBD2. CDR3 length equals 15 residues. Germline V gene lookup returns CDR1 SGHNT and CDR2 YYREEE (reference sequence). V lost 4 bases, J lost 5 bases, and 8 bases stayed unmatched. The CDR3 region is CASSLDSGTHNEQFF. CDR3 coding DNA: TGTGCCAGCAGCCTTGATAGCGGGACGCACAATGAGCAGTTCTTC.